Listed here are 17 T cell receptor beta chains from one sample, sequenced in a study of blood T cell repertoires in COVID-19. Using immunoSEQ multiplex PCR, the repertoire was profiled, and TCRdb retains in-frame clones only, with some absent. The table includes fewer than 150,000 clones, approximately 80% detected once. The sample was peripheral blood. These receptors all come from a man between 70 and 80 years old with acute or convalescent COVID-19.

The CDR3 spells CASSSTGGPTGELFF. The CDR3 DNA is TGTGCCAGCAGTTCCACGGGGGGCCCCACCGGGGAGCTGTTTTTT. The V gene is TRBV6-2 or TRBV6-3, the J gene TRBJ2-2; possible D gene TRBD2, 7 bases. The germline V gene has CDR1 MNHEY and CDR2 SVGEGT. Trimming shortened V by 4 bases and J by 4 bases, and 13 bases separated the two germline ends. The CDR3 has 15 residues.

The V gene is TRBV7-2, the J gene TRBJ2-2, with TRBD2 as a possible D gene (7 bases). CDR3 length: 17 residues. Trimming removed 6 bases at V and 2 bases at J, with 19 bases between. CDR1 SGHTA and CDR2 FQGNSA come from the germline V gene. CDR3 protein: CASSHGRRGPNTGELFF. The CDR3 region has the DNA TGTGCCAGCAGTCACGGCCGGCGGGGGCCAAACACCGGGGAGCTGTTTTTT. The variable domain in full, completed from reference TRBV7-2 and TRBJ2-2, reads GAGVSQSPSNKVTEKGKDVELRCDPISGHTALYWYRQSLGQGLEFLIYFQGNSAPDKSGLPSDRFSAERTGGSVSTLTIQRTQQEDSAVYLCASSHGRRGPNTGELFFGEGSRLTVL.

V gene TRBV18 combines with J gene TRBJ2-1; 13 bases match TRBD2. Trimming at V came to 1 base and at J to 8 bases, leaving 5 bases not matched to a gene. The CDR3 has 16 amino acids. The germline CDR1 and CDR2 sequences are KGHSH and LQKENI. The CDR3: CASSPQGLAGRDEQFF. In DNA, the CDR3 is TGTGCCAGCTCACCACAGGGACTAGCGGGGCGGGATGAGCAGTTCTTC.

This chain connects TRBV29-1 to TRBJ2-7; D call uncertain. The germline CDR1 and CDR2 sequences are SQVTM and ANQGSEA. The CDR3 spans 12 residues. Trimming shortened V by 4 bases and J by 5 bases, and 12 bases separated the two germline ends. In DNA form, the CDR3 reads TGCAGCGTTGCGGAGACTTCAGACGAGCAGTACTTC. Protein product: CSVAETSDEQYF.

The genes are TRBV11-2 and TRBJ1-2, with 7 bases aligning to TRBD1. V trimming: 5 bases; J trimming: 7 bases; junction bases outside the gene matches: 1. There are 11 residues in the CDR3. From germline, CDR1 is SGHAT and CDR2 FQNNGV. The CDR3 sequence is CASSDRVGYTF. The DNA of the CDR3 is TGTGCCAGCAGCGACAGGGTTGGCTACACCTTC.

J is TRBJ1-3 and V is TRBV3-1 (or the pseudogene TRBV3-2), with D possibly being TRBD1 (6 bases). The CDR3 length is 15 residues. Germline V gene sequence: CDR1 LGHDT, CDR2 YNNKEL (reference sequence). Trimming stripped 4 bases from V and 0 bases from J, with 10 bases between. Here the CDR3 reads CASSPGQSSGNTIYF. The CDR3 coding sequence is TGTGCCAGCAGCCCCGGACAGTCCTCTGGAAACACCATATATTTT.

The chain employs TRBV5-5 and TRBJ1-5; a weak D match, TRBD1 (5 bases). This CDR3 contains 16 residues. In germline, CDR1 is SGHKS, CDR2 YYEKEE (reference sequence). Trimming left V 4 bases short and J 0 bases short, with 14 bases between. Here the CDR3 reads CASSPSGGGSNQPQHF. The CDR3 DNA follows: TGTGCCAGCAGCCCTAGCGGGGGGGGTAGCAATCAGCCCCAGCATTTT.

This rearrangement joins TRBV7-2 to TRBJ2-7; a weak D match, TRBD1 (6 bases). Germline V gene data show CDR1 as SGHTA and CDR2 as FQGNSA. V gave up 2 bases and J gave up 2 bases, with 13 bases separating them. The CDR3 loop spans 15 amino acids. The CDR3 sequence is CASSLQGSLPYEQYF. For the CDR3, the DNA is TGTGCCAGCAGCTTACAGGGGAGTCTCCCCTACGAGCAGTACTTC.

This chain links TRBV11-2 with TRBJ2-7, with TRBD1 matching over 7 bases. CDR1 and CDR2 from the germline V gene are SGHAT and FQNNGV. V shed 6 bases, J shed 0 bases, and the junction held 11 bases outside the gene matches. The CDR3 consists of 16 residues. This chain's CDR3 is CASSFSEWTGSYEQYF. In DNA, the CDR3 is TGTGCCAGCAGTTTTAGCGAGTGGACAGGCTCCTACGAGCAGTACTTC.

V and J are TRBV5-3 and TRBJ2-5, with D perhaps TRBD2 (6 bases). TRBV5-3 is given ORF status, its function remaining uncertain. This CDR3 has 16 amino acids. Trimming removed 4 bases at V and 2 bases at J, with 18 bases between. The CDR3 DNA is TGTGCCAGAAGCCAACGCGGTTCGCGGGAACAAGAGACCCAGTACTTC. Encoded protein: CARSQRGSREQETQYF.

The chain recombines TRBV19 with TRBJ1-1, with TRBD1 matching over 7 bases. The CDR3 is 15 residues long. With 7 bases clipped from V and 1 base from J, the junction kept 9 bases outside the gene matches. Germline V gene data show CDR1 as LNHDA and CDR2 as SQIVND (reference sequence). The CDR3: CASTPNRDRNTEAFF. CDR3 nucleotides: TGTGCCAGTACCCCCAACCGGGACAGGAACACTGAAGCTTTCTTT.

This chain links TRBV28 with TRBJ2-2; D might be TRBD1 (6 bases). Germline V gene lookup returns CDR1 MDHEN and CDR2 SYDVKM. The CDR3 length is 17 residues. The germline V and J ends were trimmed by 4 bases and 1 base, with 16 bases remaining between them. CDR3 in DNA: TGTGCCAGCAGTTCACAACAGGGTAGCAGGAACACCGGGGAGCTGTTTTTT. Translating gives CASSSQQGSRNTGELFF.

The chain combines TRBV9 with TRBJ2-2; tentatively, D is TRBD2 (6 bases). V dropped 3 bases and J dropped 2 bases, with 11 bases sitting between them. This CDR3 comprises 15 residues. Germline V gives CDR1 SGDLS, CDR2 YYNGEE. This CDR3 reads CASSEGTSNTGELFF. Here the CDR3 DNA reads TGTGCCAGCAGCGAGGGGACTTCAAACACCGGGGAGCTGTTTTTT.

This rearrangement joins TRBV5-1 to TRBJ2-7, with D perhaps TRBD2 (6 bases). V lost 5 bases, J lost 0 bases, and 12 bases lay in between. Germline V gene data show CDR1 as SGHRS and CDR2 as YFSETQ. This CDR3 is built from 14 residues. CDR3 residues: CASSRVADSYEQYF. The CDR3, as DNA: TGCGCCAGCAGTAGGGTAGCGGACTCCTACGAGCAGTACTTC.

The CDR3 reads CASSSFPNTEAFF. CDR3 coding DNA: TGTGCCAGCAGTTCCTTCCCGAACACTGAAGCTTTCTTT. The chain has TRBV28 and TRBJ1-1; D unresolved. V shed 4 bases and J shed 1 base, with 7 bases lying between them. Germline V gives CDR1 MDHEN, CDR2 SYDVKM. This CDR3 region has 13 residues.

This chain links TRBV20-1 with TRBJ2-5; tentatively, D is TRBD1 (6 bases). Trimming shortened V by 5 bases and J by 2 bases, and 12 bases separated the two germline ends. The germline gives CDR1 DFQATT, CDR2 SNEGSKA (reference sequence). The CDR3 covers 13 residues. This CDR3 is CSARGTLQETQYF. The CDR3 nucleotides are TGCAGTGCTCGTGGGACATTACAAGAGACCCAGTACTTC.

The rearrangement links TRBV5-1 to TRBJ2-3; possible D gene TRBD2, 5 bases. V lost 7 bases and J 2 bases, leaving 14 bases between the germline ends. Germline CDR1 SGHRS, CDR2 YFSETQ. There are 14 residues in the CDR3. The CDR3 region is CASFTGSFTDTQYF. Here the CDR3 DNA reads TGCGCCAGCTTCACGGGGAGTTTCACAGATACGCAGTATTTT.